These T cell receptor beta chains were read from a single sample in a study of T cell responses to AZD1222 COVID-19 vaccine. This table comes from immunoSEQ multiplex PCR, and its TCRdb copy is limited to in-frame clones, with some not included. Found here are some 170,000 clones, 80% to 90% of them singletons; the top ten hold roughly 4%. The sample in question was peripheral blood, obtained 28 days after the second dose of the MenACWY control vaccine. All receptors derive from an adult who received the MenACWY meningococcal vaccine as a control. The CDR3 runs from the conserved cysteine through the conserved F or W. Fields, in order: J gene, D gene, clone size, V gene, CDR3 DNA, CDR3 protein. The D gene is left open where the match is weak. Size tells how often a clone was seen (once, few, many) or the class of an expanded clone, and some rows leave it out.

>TRBJ1-1|NA|NA|TRBV30
TGTGCCTGGAGTTCGGTCAGGCGGGACACTGAAGCTTTCTTT
CAWSSVRRDTEAFF
>TRBJ2-7|NA|NA|TRBV18
TGTGCCAGCTCACCCGCCAGACCTATCGACGAGCAGTACTTC
CASSPARPIDEQYF
>TRBJ1-4|NA|NA|TRBV19
TGTGCCAGTAGTATCGGCACGGAGTACGAAAAACTGTTTTTT
CASSIGTEYEKLFF
>TRBJ2-1|NA|NA|TRBV6-5
TGTGCCAGCGAGAGCTCCTACAATGAGCAGTTCTTC
CASESSYNEQFF
>TRBJ1-2|TRBD1|NA|TRBV9
TGTGCCAGCAGGCCGGGTGTAGGGGGCTCTTCTAACTATGGCTACACCTTC
CASRPGVGGSSNYGYTF
>TRBJ1-5|NA|once|TRBV19
TGTGCCAGTAGCGGGTGGGCAGGCTCGAGCAATCAGCCCCAGCATTTT
CASSGWAGSSNQPQHF
>TRBJ2-7|NA|NA|TRBV28
TGTGCCAGCAGTTTCATGAGACTTTCATACGAGCAGTACTTC
CASSFMRLSYEQYF
>TRBJ1-4|NA|NA|TRBV28
TGTGCCAGCAGTTTTCAGGTGCTGGGCGAAAAACTGTTTTTT
CASSFQVLGEKLFF
>TRBJ2-5|NA|NA|TRBV3-1/TRBV3-2
TGTGCCAGCAGCCAAGTTAACAGTGATTCGACCCAGTACTTC
CASSQVNSDSTQYF
>TRBJ2-6|NA|NA|TRBV28
TGTGCCAGCAGTTTATACAGCCTCGGGGCCAACGTCCTGACTTTC
CASSLYSLGANVLTF
>TRBJ1-5|TRBD1|NA|TRBV6-2/TRBV6-3
TGTGCCAGCAGCCACGATCCCGGGACAGGGAACTATCAGCCCCAGCATTTT
CASSHDPGTGNYQPQHF
>TRBJ1-2|TRBD1|NA|TRBV6-2/TRBV6-3
TGTGCCAGCAGTCAGACAGGGATCTATGGCTACACCTTC
CASSQTGIYGYTF
>TRBJ2-3|TRBD2|NA|TRBV6-2/TRBV6-3
TGTGCCAGCAGTTACTCGCGACTAGCGGGACCCTTCACAGATACGCAGTATTTT
CASSYSRLAGPFTDTQYF
>TRBJ2-5|TRBD2|NA|TRBV5-1
TGCGCCAGCAGCTCGGGACTAGCGGGGGAGACCCAGTACTTC
CASSSGLAGETQYF
>TRBJ2-5|NA|NA|TRBV30
TGTGCCTGGAGTGTAACAATGGAGACCCAGTACTTC
CAWSVTMETQYF
>TRBJ1-4|TRBD1|NA|TRBV29-1
TGCAGCGTTGGGACAGGAGATGAAAAACTGTTTTTT
CSVGTGDEKLFF
>TRBJ2-3|TRBD2|NA|TRBV4-3
TGCGCCAGCAGCCAAGATCAAGGACTAGCGGGCACAGATACGCAGTATTTT
CASSQDQGLAGTDTQYF
>TRBJ1-5|NA|NA|TRBV18
TGTGCCAGCTCACTGGGGAGGGGTCAGCCCCAGCATTTT
CASSLGRGQPQHF
>TRBJ2-5|NA|NA|TRBV28
TGTGCCAGCAGTTTCGCGACAGTCGAAGAGACCCAGTACTTC
CASSFATVEETQYF
>TRBJ1-1|TRBD1|NA|TRBV28
TGTGCCAGCCTCCAGGGGGCTTACACTGAAGCTTTCTTT
CASLQGAYTEAFF
>TRBJ1-5|TRBD1|few|TRBV19
TGTGCCAGTAGTATACCCGGGACAGGGTACCAGCCCCAGCATTTT
CASSIPGTGYQPQHF
>TRBJ2-1|NA|once|TRBV4-3
TGCGCCAGCAGCCAAGAAGGATTAGCCGGATACAATGAGCAGTTCTTC
CASSQEGLAGYNEQFF
>TRBJ2-1|NA|few|TRBV5-6
TGTGCCAGCATCCAGGGATCCTACAATGAGCAGTTCTTC
CASIQGSYNEQFF
>TRBJ2-1|NA|NA|TRBV28
TGTGCCAGCAGTTTTGAAGGGCTGGGTGAGCAGTTCTTC
CASSFEGLGEQFF
>TRBJ2-3|NA|NA|TRBV10-1
TGCGCCAGCAGTCCCAGCGCGGGGACAGATACGCAGTATTTT
CASSPSAGTDTQYF
>TRBJ1-6|NA|NA|TRBV7-8
TGTGCCAGCAGCTCAGGGGTGTGGTCCTATAATTCACCCCTCCACTTT
CASSSGVWSYNSPLHF
>TRBJ2-6|NA|NA|TRBV10-3
TGTGCCATCAGTGAACAGGGTTCGGCTGGGGCCAACGTCCTGACTTTC
CAISEQGSAGANVLTF
>TRBJ1-2|NA|NA|TRBV6-2/TRBV6-3
TGTGCCAGCAGTTACTCGGGCTCAGGGTATTCTGGCTACACCTTC
CASSYSGSGYSGYTF
>TRBJ2-4|TRBD2|NA|TRBV7-2
TGTGCCAGCCGGAGAGGGGAGGGCTCTCACATTCAGTACTTC
CASRRGEGSHIQYF
>TRBJ1-6|TRBD1|NA|TRBV28
TGTGCCAGCAGGACCGGACAGGGGATCGGGTCACCCCTCCACTTT
CASRTGQGIGSPLHF
>TRBJ2-7|TRBD2|NA|TRBV7-6
TGTGCCAGCAGCCGACTAGCCCAGAGCTCCTACGAGCAGTACTTC
CASSRLAQSSYEQYF
>TRBJ1-5|NA|NA|TRBV2
TGTGCCAGCAGCCCGGAACGGCAAAATCAGCCCCAGCATTTT
CASSPERQNQPQHF
>TRBJ1-5|NA|NA|TRBV28
TGTGCCAGCAGTTATAGACAGAGCGGTCAGCCCCAGCATTTT
CASSYRQSGQPQHF
>TRBJ2-5|NA|NA|TRBV2
TGTGCCAGCAGTGAAGAGGTAGCAGGGGAGACCCAGTACTTC
CASSEEVAGETQYF
>TRBJ2-7|NA|NA|TRBV28
TGTGCCAGCAGAAATGCGGCGGTAGTCAACGAGCAGTACTTC
CASRNAAVVNEQYF
>TRBJ2-2|NA|NA|TRBV6-5
TGTGCCAGCAGCGCGGGAACGGTTAGCACCGGGGAGCTGTTTTTT
CASSAGTVSTGELFF
>TRBJ1-2|NA|once|TRBV6-5
TGTGCCGGCAACAGGGAGGCCTATGGCTACACCTTC
CAGNREAYGYTF
>TRBJ2-5|TRBD2|NA|TRBV18
TGTGCCAGCTCACCCCTGCCCGGGAGGGAGACCCAGTACTTC
CASSPLPGRETQYF
>TRBJ1-5|NA|NA|TRBV14
TGTGCCAGCAGCAGGTCAGGAGACAATCAGCCCCAGCATTTT
CASSRSGDNQPQHF
>TRBJ1-2|NA|NA|TRBV28
TGTGCCAGCGATCAAAATAGCCGCTATGGCTACACCTTC
CASDQNSRYGYTF
>TRBJ1-2|NA|NA|TRBV5-1
TGCGCCAGCAGCTTGGAGGCCGGAGGAGGTTATGGCTACACCTTC
CASSLEAGGGYGYTF
>TRBJ2-3|NA|NA|TRBV4-3
TGCGCCAGCAGCCAATTCACCAGGTCAAGCTTCGGAGATACGCAGTATTTT
CASSQFTRSSFGDTQYF
>TRBJ2-5|TRBD2|NA|TRBV7-9
TGTGCCAGCAGCTCCTTAGCGGGAGCCGAGGAGACCCAGTACTTC
CASSSLAGAEETQYF
>TRBJ1-5|NA|once|TRBV30
TGTGCCTGGAGTCGGGGGGGGCTACTGGGTAGCAATCAGCCCCAGCATTTT
CAWSRGGLLGSNQPQHF
>TRBJ2-1|NA|NA|TRBV5-1
TGCGCCAGCAGACGGGACGGAGGATACAATGAGCAGTTCTTC
CASRRDGGYNEQFF
>TRBJ2-2|TRBD1|NA|TRBV19
TGTGCCAGTAGTACCTCCGGCAGGGGGCGGGACGGGGAGCTGTTTTTT
CASSTSGRGRDGELFF
>TRBJ2-4|NA|NA|TRBV19
TGTGCCACAAGCCAGGGGAACATTCAGTACTTC
CATSQGNIQYF
>TRBJ2-1|NA|NA|TRBV19
TGTGCCAGTAGTATAGGGGGCTGGGTTAATGAGCAGTTCTTC
CASSIGGWVNEQFF
>TRBJ2-1|NA|NA|TRBV27
TGTGCCAGCTTTCGGGGTTCTCGTGAGCAGTTCTTC
CASFRGSREQFF
>TRBJ1-2|NA|NA|TRBV2
TGTGCCAGCAGCTTTAACTATGGCTACACCTTC
CASSFNYGYTF
>TRBJ2-1|NA|NA|TRBV25-1
TGTGCCAGCAGTGAAAGGGACGGTTTCTCCTACAATGAGCAGTTCTTC
CASSERDGFSYNEQFF
>TRBJ2-3|TRBD2|NA|TRBV19
TGTGCCAGTAGAAGGCGGGAGGAGGGAGATACGCAGTATTTT
CASRRREEGDTQYF
>TRBJ2-1|NA|NA|TRBV29-1
TGCAGCGTTGCATGGGTCGACTACAATGAGCAGTTCTTC
CSVAWVDYNEQFF
>TRBJ2-7|TRBD1|NA|TRBV29-1
TGCAGCGTTGCAGGGGGCGAGTACGAGCAGTACTTC
CSVAGGEYEQYF
>TRBJ1-1|NA|NA|TRBV7-2
TGTGCCAGCTCCGGAATGAACACTGAAGCTTTCTTT
CASSGMNTEAFF
>TRBJ2-7|TRBD2|NA|TRBV19
TGTGCCAGTAAGGCTGGGACTAGCGGACCCTACGAGCAGTACTTC
CASKAGTSGPYEQYF
>TRBJ1-4|NA|NA|TRBV7-2
TGTGCCAGCAGCGTCGGACGGTTATCGAATGAAAAACTGTTTTTT
CASSVGRLSNEKLFF
>TRBJ2-4|NA|NA|TRBV28
TGTGCCAGCATTGATGGGGGCGCCAAAAACATTCAGTACTTC
CASIDGGAKNIQYF